This TCR beta chain was found in a study of cytotoxic CD8 clonotypes in ibrutinib-treated CLL. Study-wide context: Across the patients, about a dozen were relapsed/refractory, 15 treatment-naive and roughly 18 IGHV unmutated.

Sequencing was designed to attain a depth spanning 1 in 200,000 to 1 in 1 million T cells. Method: immunoSEQ multiplex PCR; TCRdb's copy keeps in-frame clones and lacks some. The sample includes approximately 210,000 clones, around 70% of them seen just once. The CDR3 totals 15 residues. CDR1 GTSNPN and CDR2 SVGIG come from the germline V gene (reference sequence). V was pared by 2 bases and J by 8 bases, with 19 bases between. Study results and limitations: Baseline levels were approached again at progression, after clonality had risen at ibrutinib response.

In regard to this clone: Its antigen is not identified.

Genomic DNA (around 2 micrograms) was obtained from cryopreserved PBMCs for construction of TCR beta libraries. This sequence joins TRBV30 and TRBJ1-5, with D possibly matching TRBD1 (5 bases). The source of this sequence is a human donor with chronic lymphocytic leukemia. Sequencing used PBMCs, obtained after 24 months of ibrutinib treatment. The CDR3 here is CAWSTHQGGIEPQHF. The CDR3 region has the DNA TGTGCCTGGAGTACCCACCAGGGAGGGATTGAGCCCCAGCATTTT. The full variable domain, with the rest looked up from reference TRBV30 and TRBJ1-5, is SQTIHQWPATLVQPVGSPLSLECTVEGTSNPNLYWYRQAAGRGLQLLFYSVGIGQISSEVPQNLSASRPQDRQFILSSKKLLLSDSGFYLCAWSTHQGGIEPQHFGDGTRLSIL.